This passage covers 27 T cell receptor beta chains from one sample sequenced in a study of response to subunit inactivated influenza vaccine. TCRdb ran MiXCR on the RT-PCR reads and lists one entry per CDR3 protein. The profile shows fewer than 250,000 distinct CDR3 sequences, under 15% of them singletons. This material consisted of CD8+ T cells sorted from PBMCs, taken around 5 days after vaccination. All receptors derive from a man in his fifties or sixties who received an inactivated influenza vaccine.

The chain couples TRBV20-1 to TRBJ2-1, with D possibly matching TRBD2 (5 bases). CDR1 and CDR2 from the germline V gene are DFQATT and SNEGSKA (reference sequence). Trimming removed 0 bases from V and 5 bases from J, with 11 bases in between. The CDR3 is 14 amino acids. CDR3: CSARDLEGNNEQFF. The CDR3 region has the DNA TGCAGTGCTAGAGATCTCGAGGGAAACAATGAGCAGTTCTTC.

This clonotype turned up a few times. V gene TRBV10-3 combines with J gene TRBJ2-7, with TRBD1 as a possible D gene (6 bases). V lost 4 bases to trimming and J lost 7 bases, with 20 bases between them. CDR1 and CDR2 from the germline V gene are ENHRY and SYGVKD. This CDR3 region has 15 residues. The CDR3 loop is CAISGETGVLMEQYF. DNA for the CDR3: TGTGCCATCAGTGGGGAGACAGGTGTTTTAATGGAGCAGTACTTC.

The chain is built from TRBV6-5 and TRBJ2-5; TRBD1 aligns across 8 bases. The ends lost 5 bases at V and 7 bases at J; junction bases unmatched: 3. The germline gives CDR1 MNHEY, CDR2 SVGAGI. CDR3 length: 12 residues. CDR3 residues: CASSTTGGTQYF. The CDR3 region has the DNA TGTGCCAGCAGTACAACAGGGGGGACCCAGTACTTC.

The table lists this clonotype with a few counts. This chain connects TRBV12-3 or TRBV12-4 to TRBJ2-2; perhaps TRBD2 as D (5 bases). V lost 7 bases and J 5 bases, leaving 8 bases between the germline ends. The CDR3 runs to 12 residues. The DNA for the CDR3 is TGTGCCAGCATCACGGGGACCGGGGAGCTGTTTTTT. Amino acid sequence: CASITGTGELFF.

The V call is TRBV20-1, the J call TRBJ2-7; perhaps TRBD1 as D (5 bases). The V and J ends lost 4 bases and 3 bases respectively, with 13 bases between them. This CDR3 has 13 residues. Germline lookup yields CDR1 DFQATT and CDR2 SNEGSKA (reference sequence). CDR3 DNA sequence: TGCAGTGCTACCGGGCCCACAGGCTACGAGCAGTACTTC. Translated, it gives CSATGPTGYEQYF.

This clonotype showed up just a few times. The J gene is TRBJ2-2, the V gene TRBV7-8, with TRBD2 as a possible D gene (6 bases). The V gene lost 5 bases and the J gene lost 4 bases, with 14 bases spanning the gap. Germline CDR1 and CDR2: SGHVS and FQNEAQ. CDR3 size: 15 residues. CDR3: CASSGTGTFTGELFF. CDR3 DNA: TGTGCCAGCAGCGGAACCGGGACTTTCACCGGGGAGCTGTTTTTT.

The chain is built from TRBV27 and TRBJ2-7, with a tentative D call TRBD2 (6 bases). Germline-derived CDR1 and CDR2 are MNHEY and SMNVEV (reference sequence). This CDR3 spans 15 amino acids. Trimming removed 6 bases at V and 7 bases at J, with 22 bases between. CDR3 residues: CASSPLQVPAGEQYF. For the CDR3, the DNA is TGTGCCAGCAGCCCCCTACAGGTGCCCGCGGGAGAGCAGTACTTC.

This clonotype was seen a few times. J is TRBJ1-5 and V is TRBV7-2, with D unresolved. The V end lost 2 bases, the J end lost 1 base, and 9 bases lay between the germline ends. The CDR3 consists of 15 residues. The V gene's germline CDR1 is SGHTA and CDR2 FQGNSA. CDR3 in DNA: TGTGCCAGCAGCTTAATAGGTTCCAGCAATCAGCCCCAGCATTTT. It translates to CASSLIGSSNQPQHF.

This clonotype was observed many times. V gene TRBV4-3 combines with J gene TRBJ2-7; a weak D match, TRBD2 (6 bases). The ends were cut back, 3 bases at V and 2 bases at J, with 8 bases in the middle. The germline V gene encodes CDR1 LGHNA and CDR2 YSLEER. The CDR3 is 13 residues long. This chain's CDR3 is CASSQGGTYEQYF. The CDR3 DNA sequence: TGCGCCAGCAGCCAGGGGGGAACCTACGAGCAGTACTTC.

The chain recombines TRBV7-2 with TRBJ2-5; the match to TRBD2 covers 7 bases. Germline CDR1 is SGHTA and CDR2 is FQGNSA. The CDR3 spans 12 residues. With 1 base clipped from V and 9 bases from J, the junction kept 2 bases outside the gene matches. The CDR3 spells CASSLGGGSQYF. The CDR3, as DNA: TGTGCCAGCAGCTTAGGGGGGGGATCCCAGTACTTC.

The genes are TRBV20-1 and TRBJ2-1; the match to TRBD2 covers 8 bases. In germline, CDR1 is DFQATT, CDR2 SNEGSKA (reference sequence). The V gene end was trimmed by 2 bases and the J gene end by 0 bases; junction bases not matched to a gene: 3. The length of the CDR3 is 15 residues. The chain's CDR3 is CSARRGGSSYNEQFF. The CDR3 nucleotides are TGCAGTGCTAGACGGGGGGGGAGCTCCTACAATGAGCAGTTCTTC.

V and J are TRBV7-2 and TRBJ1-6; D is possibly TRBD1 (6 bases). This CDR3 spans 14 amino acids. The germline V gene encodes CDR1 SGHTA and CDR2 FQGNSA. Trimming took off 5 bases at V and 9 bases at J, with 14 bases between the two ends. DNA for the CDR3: TGTGCCAGCAGCCAACAGGGTGAGGCTTCACCCCTCCACTTT. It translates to CASSQQGEASPLHF.

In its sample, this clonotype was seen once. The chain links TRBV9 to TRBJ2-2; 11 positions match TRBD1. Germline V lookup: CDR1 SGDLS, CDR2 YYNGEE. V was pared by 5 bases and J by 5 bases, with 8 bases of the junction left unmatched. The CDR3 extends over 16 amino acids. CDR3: CASRREDRGRTGELFF. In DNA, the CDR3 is TGTGCCAGCAGGAGAGAGGACAGGGGGCGGACCGGGGAGCTGTTTTTT.

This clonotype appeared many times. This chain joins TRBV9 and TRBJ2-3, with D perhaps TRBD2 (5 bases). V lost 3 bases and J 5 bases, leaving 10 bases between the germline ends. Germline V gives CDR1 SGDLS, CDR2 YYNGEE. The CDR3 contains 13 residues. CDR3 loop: CASSEEGVDTQYF. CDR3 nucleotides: TGTGCCAGCAGCGAAGAGGGCGTAGATACGCAGTATTTT.

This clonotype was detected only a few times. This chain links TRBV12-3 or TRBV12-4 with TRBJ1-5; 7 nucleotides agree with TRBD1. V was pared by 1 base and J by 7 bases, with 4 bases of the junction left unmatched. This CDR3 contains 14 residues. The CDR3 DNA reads TGTGCCAGCAGTTTAGGAGACAGGGCACAGCCCCAGCATTTT. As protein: CASSLGDRAQPQHF.

The CDR3, as DNA: TGTGCCAGCAGTTTTGTCCTCCACAATGAGCAGTTCTTC. This gives the protein CASSFVLHNEQFF. This chain uses TRBV12-3 or TRBV12-4 with TRBJ2-1; D is uncertain. Trimming stripped 3 bases from V and 5 bases from J, with 8 bases between. CDR3 length equals 13 residues.

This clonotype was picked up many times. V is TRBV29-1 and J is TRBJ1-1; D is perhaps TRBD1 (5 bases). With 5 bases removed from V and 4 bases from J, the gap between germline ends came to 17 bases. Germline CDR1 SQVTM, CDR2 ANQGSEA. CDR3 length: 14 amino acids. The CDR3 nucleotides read TGCAGCGTTCGGTCGGCAGGGTCAGGCACTGAAGCTTTCTTT. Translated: CSVRSAGSGTEAFF.

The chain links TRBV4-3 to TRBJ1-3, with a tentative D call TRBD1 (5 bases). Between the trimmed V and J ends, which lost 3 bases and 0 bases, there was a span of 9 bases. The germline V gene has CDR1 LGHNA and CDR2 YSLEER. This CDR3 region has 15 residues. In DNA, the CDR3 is TGCGCCAGCAGCCAGGGGGTGAGCTCTGGAAACACCATATATTTT. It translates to CASSQGVSSGNTIYF.

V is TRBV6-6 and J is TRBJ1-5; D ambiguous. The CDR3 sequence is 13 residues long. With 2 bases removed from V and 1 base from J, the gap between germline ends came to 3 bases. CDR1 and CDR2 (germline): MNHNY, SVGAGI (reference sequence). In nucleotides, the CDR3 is TGTGCCAGCAGTTACCACAGCAATCAGCCCCAGCATTTT. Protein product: CASSYHSNQPQHF.

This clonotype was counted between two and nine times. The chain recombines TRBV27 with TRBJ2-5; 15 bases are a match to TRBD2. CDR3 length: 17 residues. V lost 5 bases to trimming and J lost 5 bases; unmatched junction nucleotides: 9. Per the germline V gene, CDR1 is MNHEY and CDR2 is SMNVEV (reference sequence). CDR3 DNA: TGTGCCAGCAGTCGTGGACTAGCGGGAGGGCCCGGGGAGACCCAGTACTTC. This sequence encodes CASSRGLAGGPGETQYF.

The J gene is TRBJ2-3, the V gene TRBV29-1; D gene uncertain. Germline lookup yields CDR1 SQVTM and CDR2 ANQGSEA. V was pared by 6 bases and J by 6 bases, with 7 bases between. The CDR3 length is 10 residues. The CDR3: CSVLTDTQYF. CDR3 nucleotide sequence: TGCAGCGTCTTAACGGATACGCAGTATTTT.

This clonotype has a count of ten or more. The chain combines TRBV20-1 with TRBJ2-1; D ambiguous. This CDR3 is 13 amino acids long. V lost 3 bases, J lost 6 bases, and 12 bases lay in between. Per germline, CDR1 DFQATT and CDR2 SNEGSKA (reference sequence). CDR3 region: CSARPVVANEQFF. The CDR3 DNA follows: TGCAGTGCTAGGCCCGTGGTCGCCAATGAGCAGTTCTTC.

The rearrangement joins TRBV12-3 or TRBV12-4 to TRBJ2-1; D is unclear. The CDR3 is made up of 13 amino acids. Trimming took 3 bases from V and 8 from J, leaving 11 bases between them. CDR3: CASSFVGIDEQFF. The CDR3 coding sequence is TGTGCCAGCAGTTTCGTGGGTATCGATGAGCAGTTCTTC.

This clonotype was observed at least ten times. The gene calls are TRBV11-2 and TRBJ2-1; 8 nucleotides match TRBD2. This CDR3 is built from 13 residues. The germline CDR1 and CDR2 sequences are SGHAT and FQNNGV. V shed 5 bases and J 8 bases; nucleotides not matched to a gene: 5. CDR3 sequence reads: CASSPEAGDEQFF. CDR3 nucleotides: TGTGCCAGCAGCCCAGAAGCGGGGGATGAGCAGTTCTTC.

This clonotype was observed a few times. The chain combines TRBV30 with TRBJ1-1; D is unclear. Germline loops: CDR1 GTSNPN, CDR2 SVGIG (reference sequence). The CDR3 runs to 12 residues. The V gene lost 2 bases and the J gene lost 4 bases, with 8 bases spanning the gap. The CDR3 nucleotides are TGTGCCTGGAGTTTGTTGGCCACTGAAGCTTTCTTT. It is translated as CAWSLLATEAFF.

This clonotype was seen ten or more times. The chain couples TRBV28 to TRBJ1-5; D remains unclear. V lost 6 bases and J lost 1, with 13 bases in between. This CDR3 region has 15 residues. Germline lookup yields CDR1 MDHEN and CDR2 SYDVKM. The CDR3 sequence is CASRRFRESNQPQHF. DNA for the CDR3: TGTGCCAGCAGGCGATTTCGGGAGAGCAATCAGCCCCAGCATTTT.

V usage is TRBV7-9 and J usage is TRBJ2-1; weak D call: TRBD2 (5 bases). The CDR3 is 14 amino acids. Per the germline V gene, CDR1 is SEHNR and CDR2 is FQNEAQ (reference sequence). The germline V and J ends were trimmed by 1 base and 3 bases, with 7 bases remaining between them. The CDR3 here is CASSLGGFYNEQFF. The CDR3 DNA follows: TGTGCCAGCAGCTTAGGCGGGTTCTACAATGAGCAGTTCTTC.